The 24 T cell receptor beta chains below come from one sample, sequenced in a study of response to subunit inactivated influenza vaccine. TCRdb re-called the RT-PCR reads with MiXCR, one entry per CDR3 protein. There are around 760,000 distinct CDR3 sequences in the sample; roughly 13% occur only once, and 6% to 8% lies in the top ten. The starting material was PBMCs from blood, obtained about 14 days before vaccination. Source of these receptors: a man aged 45-60 years who received an inactivated influenza vaccine.

This chain uses TRBV7-2 with TRBJ1-5; tentatively, D is TRBD1 (5 bases). The CDR3 spans 15 residues. Germline V lookup: CDR1 SGHTA, CDR2 FQGNSA. V was cut by 2 bases and J by 7 bases, with 15 bases left in between. CDR3 protein: CASSLSSRDRQPQHF. CDR3 DNA: TGTGCCAGCAGCTTATCGAGTCGGGACCGGCAGCCCCAGCATTTT.

As DNA, the CDR3 is TGTGCCAGCAGCACCCGCCCCCTAACAGATACGCAGTATTTT. Translated: CASSTRPLTDTQYF. V is TRBV9 and J is TRBJ2-3; D unresolved. The germline V gene encodes CDR1 SGDLS and CDR2 YYNGEE. Trimming shortened V by 4 bases and J by 3 bases, and 12 bases separated the two germline ends. The CDR3 runs 14 residues.

V usage is TRBV7-2 and J usage is TRBJ2-7, with 7 bases that match TRBD2. Germline trimming cut 5 bases from V and 0 bases from J; bases unmatched to any gene: 4. CDR1 SGHTA and CDR2 FQGNSA come from the germline V gene. This CDR3 spans 14 amino acids. CDR3 nucleotides: TGTGCCAGCAGCCCAGGACTAGTCTCCTACGAGCAGTACTTC. Its protein is CASSPGLVSYEQYF.

This chain links TRBV9 with TRBJ2-3; maybe TRBD1 (8 bases). Germline assignment: CDR1 SGDLS and CDR2 YYNGEE. Trimming cost V 3 bases and J 5 bases, with 16 bases left between them. This CDR3 has 15 amino acids. The CDR3, as DNA: TGTGCCAGCAGCGCACAGGGGGGCGGGGGAGATACGCAGTATTTT. This gives the protein CASSAQGGGGDTQYF.

The V call is TRBV6-2 or TRBV6-3, the J call TRBJ2-7, with D maybe TRBD2 (6 bases). Looked up from germline, CDR1 is MNHEY and CDR2 is SVGEGT. The V end was cut by 6 bases, the J end by 3 bases, with 15 bases between. This CDR3 contains 14 residues. CDR3 in amino acids: CASRQRAGNYEQYF. The DNA for the CDR3 is TGTGCCAGCAGGCAGCGGGCAGGGAACTACGAGCAGTACTTC.

The gene calls are TRBV7-8 and TRBJ1-2; no clear D gene. The CDR3 is 15 amino acids. Trimming took off 1 base at V and 6 bases at J, with 15 bases between the two ends. Germline lookup yields CDR1 SGHVS and CDR2 FQNEAQ. The CDR3 DNA reads as TGTGCCAGCAGCTTAGAGGTTATGGGAGGAAATGGCTACACCTTC. It translates to CASSLEVMGGNGYTF.

This clonotype was detected only a few times. The J gene is TRBJ1-1, the V gene TRBV4-3; D uncertain. Germline V gene lookup returns CDR1 LGHNA and CDR2 YSLEER. The CDR3 sequence is 15 residues long. V lost 2 bases, J lost 1 base, and 11 bases lay in between. The CDR3 here is CASSQSGRRNTEAFF. DNA for the CDR3: TGCGCCAGCAGCCAAAGTGGGAGAAGGAACACTGAAGCTTTCTTT.

This clonotype turned up a few times. The V gene is TRBV2, the J gene TRBJ2-1, with TRBD2 as a possible D gene (5 bases). V was clipped by 8 bases and J by 2 bases, with 7 bases between them. This CDR3 is 12 amino acids long. In germline, CDR1 is SNHLY, CDR2 FYNNEI. The DNA of the CDR3 is TGTGCCAGCCGGACTGCCTACAATGAGCAGTTCTTC. Protein sequence: CASRTAYNEQFF.

This chain links TRBV7-2 with TRBJ1-2; possible D gene TRBD1, 6 bases. Trimming took 6 bases from V and 6 from J, leaving 17 bases between them. The CDR3 sequence is 14 residues long. The germline V gene has CDR1 SGHTA and CDR2 FQGNSA. The CDR3 spells CASSYSRGSHGYTF. CDR3 bases: TGTGCCAGCAGTTACTCAAGGGGGTCCCATGGCTACACCTTC.

This sequence joins TRBV13 and TRBJ2-1; tentatively, D is TRBD1 (6 bases). Per the germline V gene, CDR1 is PRHDT and CDR2 is FYEKMQ (reference sequence). This CDR3 region has 15 residues. V lost 1 base, J lost 5 bases, and 12 bases lay in between. The CDR3 sequence: CASSLEGHKNNEQFF. CDR3 DNA sequence: TGTGCCAGCAGCTTAGAGGGACACAAAAACAATGAGCAGTTCTTC.

This chain connects TRBV6-2 or TRBV6-3 to TRBJ2-5; 8 bases agree with TRBD1. The V and J ends lost 4 bases and 5 bases, in that order; junction bases with no gene match: 6. CDR3 length: 14 amino acids. Germline CDR1 MNHEY, CDR2 SVGEGT. The CDR3 DNA follows: TGTGCCAGCAGTTCCAGCAGGGGGCTGGAGACCCAGTACTTC. Amino acids: CASSSSRGLETQYF.

This chain connects TRBV9 to TRBJ1-1; TRBD1 is a possible D gene (5 bases). CDR1 is SGDLS and CDR2 is YYNGEE in the germline V gene. The CDR3 extends over 15 amino acids. Trimming took off 5 bases at V and 7 bases at J, with 21 bases between the two ends. The chain's CDR3 is CASRLGTAVNSEAFF. In nucleotides, the CDR3 is TGTGCCAGCAGACTCGGGACCGCCGTAAATAGTGAAGCTTTCTTT.

This clonotype was recorded many times. This chain joins TRBV5-1 and TRBJ2-7, with D unresolved. Trimming stripped 0 bases from V and 4 bases from J, with 17 bases between. The germline V gene has CDR1 SGHRS and CDR2 YFSETQ. CDR3 length equals 16 residues. CDR3 nucleotides: TGCGCCAGCAGCTTGGCCCTATCGGGTTCAATATACGAGCAGTACTTC. Amino acid sequence: CASSLALSGSIYEQYF.

This chain joins TRBV12-3 or TRBV12-4 and TRBJ2-3; 9 positions match TRBD2. The CDR3 contains 15 residues. V lost 5 bases and J lost 2; bases outside the gene matches: 5. The CDR3: CASSQSGGITDTQYF. DNA of the CDR3: TGTGCCAGCAGTCAGAGCGGGGGGATCACAGATACGCAGTATTTT.

The chain has TRBV20-1 and TRBJ2-3; 9 nucleotides align to TRBD2. The CDR3 contains 14 residues. Germline lookup yields CDR1 DFQATT and CDR2 SNEGSKA (reference sequence). The trim removed 8 bases at V and 0 bases at J, leaving 6 bases unmatched. The CDR3: CSLRAGGSTDTQYF. CDR3 sequence (DNA): TGCAGTCTGCGGGCGGGGGGGAGCACAGATACGCAGTATTTT.

The V gene is TRBV12-3 or TRBV12-4, the J gene TRBJ2-3; TRBD1 might be the D (7 bases). Trimming cost V 6 bases and J 1 base, with 17 bases left between them. The CDR3 sequence is 16 residues long. CDR3 protein: CASRKGGGAGTDTQYF. The DNA for the CDR3 is TGTGCCAGCAGGAAAGGAGGGGGCGCCGGCACAGATACGCAGTATTTT.

This clonotype was seen repeatedly, ten times or more. The chain carries TRBV12-3 or TRBV12-4 and TRBJ2-7; 10 nucleotides line up with TRBD2. With 2 bases clipped from V and 2 bases from J, the junction kept 0 bases outside the gene matches. The CDR3 sequence is 14 residues long. CDR3 amino acids: CASSLTSGAYEQYF. The DNA for the CDR3 is TGTGCCAGCAGTTTAACTAGCGGGGCCTACGAGCAGTACTTC.

This clonotype has a handful of counts. The V call is TRBV6-4, the J call TRBJ2-3; TRBD2 agrees at 12 bases. This CDR3 spans 20 amino acids. The germline gives CDR1 MRHNA, CDR2 SNTAGT. V lost 4 bases and J lost 2; bases outside the gene matches: 16. CDR3 protein: CASSVWGGSSGGANTDTQYF. The CDR3, as DNA: TGTGCCAGCAGTGTCTGGGGGGGTTCTAGCGGGGGGGCTAACACAGATACGCAGTATTTT.

Only a few counts were recorded for this clonotype. V gene TRBV2 combines with J gene TRBJ2-7, with 7 positions matching TRBD2. The V segment lost 1 base and the J segment 3 bases; nucleotides outside the gene matches: 24. The CDR3 loop spans 21 amino acids. The germline V gene has CDR1 SNHLY and CDR2 FYNNEI. CDR3 protein: CASSEGWILQFRDYRFYEQYF. CDR3 DNA sequence: TGTGCCAGCAGTGAAGGTTGGATATTACAGTTCCGGGACTACCGCTTCTACGAGCAGTACTTC. Full variable domain (outside the CDR3, taken from reference TRBV2 and TRBJ2-7): EPEVTQTPSHQVTQMGQEVILRCVPISNHLYFYWYRQILGQKVEFLVSFYNNEISEKSEIFDDQFSVERPDGSNFTLKIRSTKLEDSAMYFCASSEGWILQFRDYRFYEQYFGPGTRLTVT.

This clonotype occurred a few times. V gene TRBV5-1 combines with J gene TRBJ2-1, with 7 bases lining up with TRBD2. Looked up from germline, CDR1 is SGHRS and CDR2 is YFSETQ. V was pared by 4 bases and J by 6 bases, with 10 bases of the junction left unmatched. This CDR3 contains 15 residues. This CDR3 reads CASSPREVSGNEQFF. In nucleotides, the CDR3 is TGCGCCAGCAGCCCCCGGGAGGTTTCGGGCAATGAGCAGTTCTTC.

This clonotype has a handful of counts. At one of its ends the junction is not consistent with the germline gene, which may arise from a read error. The chain links TRBV7-7 to TRBJ2-3; D remains ambiguous. CDR3 length equals 13 residues. The V gene's germline CDR1 is SSHAT and CDR2 FNYEAQ (reference sequence). CDR3 region: CASSLGVTYTQYF. As DNA, the CDR3 is TGTGCTAGCAGCTTAGGAGTAACGTATACGCAGTATTTT.

At least ten counts were recorded for this clonotype. This chain connects TRBV10-3 to TRBJ2-5; possibly TRBD2 for D (6 bases). The V gene's germline CDR1 is ENHRY and CDR2 SYGVKD. The CDR3 is made up of 13 amino acids. Trimming left V 6 bases short and J 5 bases short, with 13 bases between. CDR3 sequence reads: CAIRQTRSETQYF. CDR3 in DNA: TGTGCCATCAGGCAGACTAGATCGGAGACCCAGTACTTC.

V gene TRBV20-1 combines with J gene TRBJ1-2, with D possibly TRBD1 on 5 matching bases. CDR1 and CDR2 from the germline V gene are DFQATT and SNEGSKA (reference sequence). The germline V and J ends were trimmed by 0 bases and 4 bases, with 12 bases remaining between them. CDR3 length: 14 residues. In nucleotides, the CDR3 is TGCAGTGCTAGAGAGGGTGGGGCCGGCTATGGCTACACCTTC. It encodes CSAREGGAGYGYTF.

This chain joins TRBV2 and TRBJ2-3, with 8 bases identical to TRBD1. Germline trimming cut 6 bases from V and 4 bases from J; bases unmatched to any gene: 3. The CDR3 is 13 amino acids. Germline loops: CDR1 SNHLY, CDR2 FYNNEI. CDR3: CASREQGADTQYF. The CDR3 bases are TGTGCCAGCAGAGAACAGGGGGCAGATACGCAGTATTTT. The full variable domain, completed using reference TRBV2 and TRBJ2-3, is EPEVTQTPSHQVTQMGQEVILRCVPISNHLYFYWYRQILGQKVEFLVSFYNNEISEKSEIFDDQFSVERPDGSNFTLKIRSTKLEDSAMYFCASREQGADTQYFGPGTRLTVL.